What follows is one TCR beta chain and its context. The data were taken from a study of CD8+CD57+ T cells in acquired aplastic anemia. Study overall: An average of roughly 2.9 ug of DNA was obtained from sorted CD4+ and CD8+ cells.

Using genomic DNA as the template, TCR beta VDJ and CDR3 profiling was carried out. TCRdb reanalysed the reads using MiXCR and keeps one entry per CDR3 protein. The sample carries 400,000 to 450,000 distinct CDR3 sequences, roughly 68% recorded once. The CDR3 is 12 amino acids. Germline lookup yields CDR1 ENHRY and CDR2 SYGVKD. V lost 8 bases and J lost 2, with 9 bases in between. The rearrangement joins TRBV10-3 to TRBJ1-1, with D perhaps TRBD1 (5 bases). This sequence was found in a human donor in good health, serving as a control. The material sequenced was sorted CD4+, CD8+, or CD8+CD57+ T cells (not recorded which) from PBMCs. DNA of the CDR3: TGTGCCATCGGGAGGGACAACACTGAAGCTTTCTTT. Translating it yields CAIGRDNTEAFF.